The subject of this entry is one T cell receptor (beta chain). Its antigen remains unknown. The record originates from a study of cytomegalovirus exposure and HLA in healthy donors. PCR was performed using 60 Vbeta and 13 Jbeta primers. Produced via immunoSEQ multiplex PCR; TCRdb's table is partial and in-frame only. The sample has 150,000 to 250,000 clones, approximately 85% seen once; the top ten hold approximately 2.1%. Whole-study findings and limits: Presence/absence analyses assumed roughly uniform sequencing depth across donors, which may not hold. Being productive about 87% or about 30% of the time was typical of most TCR beta V segments in an earlier analysis.

This CDR3 has 17 amino acids. Trimming cost V 6 bases and J 0 bases; bases outside gene matches: 8. Germline V lookup: CDR1 SNHLY, CDR2 FYNNEI. The chain has TRBV2 and TRBJ2-5; TRBD2 matches at 12 bases. The material sequenced was PBMCs. This clonotype originated in a woman aged 45-60 years in good health and CMV-seronegative. DNA of the CDR3: TGTGCCAGCAGGGTCCCCCCTAGCGGGAGGGACCAAGAGACCCAGTACTTC. Its translation: CASRVPPSGRDQETQYF.